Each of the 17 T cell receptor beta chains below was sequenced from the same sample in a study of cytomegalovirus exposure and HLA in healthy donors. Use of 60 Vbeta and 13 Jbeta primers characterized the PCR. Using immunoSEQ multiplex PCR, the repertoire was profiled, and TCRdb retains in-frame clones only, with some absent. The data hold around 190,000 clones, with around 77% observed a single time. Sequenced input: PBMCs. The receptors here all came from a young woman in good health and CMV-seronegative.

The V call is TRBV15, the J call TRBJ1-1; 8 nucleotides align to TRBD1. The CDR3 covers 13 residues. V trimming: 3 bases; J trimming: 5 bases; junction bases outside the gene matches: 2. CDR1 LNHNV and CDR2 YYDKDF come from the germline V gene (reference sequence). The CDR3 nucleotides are TGTGCCACCAGCAGGACAGGGGAGACTGAAGCTTTCTTT. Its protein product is CATSRTGETEAFF.

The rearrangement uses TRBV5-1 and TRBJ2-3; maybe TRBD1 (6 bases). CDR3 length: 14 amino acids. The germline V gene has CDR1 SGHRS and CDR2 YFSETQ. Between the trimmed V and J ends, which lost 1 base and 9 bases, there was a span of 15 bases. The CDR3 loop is CASSLQGYGNTQYF. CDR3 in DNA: TGCGCCAGCAGCTTGCAGGGGTACGGGAACACGCAGTATTTT.

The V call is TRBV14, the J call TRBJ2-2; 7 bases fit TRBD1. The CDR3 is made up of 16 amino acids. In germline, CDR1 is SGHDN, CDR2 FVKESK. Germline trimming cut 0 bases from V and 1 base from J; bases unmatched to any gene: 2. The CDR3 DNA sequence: TGTGCCAGCAGCCAAGACAGGGGGTGGAACACCGGGGAGCTGTTTTTT. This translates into CASSQDRGWNTGELFF. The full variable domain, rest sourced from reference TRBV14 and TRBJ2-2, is EAGVTQFPSHSVIEKGQTVTLRCDPISGHDNLYWYRRVMGKEIKFLLHFVKESKQDESGMPNNRFLAERTGGTYSTLKVQPAELEDSGVYFCASSQDRGWNTGELFFGEGSRLTVL.

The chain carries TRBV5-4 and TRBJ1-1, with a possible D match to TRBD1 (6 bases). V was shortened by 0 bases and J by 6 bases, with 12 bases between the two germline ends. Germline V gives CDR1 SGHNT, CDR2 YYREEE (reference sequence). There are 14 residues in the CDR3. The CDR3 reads CASSLGGGVPEAFF. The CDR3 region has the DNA TGTGCCAGCAGCTTGGGGGGGGGCGTCCCTGAAGCTTTCTTT.

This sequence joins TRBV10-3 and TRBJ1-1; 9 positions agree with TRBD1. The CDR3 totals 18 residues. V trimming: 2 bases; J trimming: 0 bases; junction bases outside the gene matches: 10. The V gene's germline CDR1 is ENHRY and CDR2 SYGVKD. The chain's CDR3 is CAISERGPGQGLNTEAFF. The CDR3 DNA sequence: TGTGCCATCAGTGAGAGAGGACCGGGACAGGGACTGAACACTGAAGCTTTCTTT.

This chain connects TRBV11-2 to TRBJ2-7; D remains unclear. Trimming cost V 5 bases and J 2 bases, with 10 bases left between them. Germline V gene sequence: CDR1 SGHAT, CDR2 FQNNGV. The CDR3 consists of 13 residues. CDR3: CASSPNSPYEQYF. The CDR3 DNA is TGTGCCAGCAGCCCTAACTCACCCTACGAGCAGTACTTC.

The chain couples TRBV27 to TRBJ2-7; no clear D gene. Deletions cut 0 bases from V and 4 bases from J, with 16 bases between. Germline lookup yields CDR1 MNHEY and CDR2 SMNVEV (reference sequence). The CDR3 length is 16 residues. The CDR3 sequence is CASSLSIRFLLYEQYF. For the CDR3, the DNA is TGTGCCAGCAGTTTATCGATTCGATTTTTACTTTACGAGCAGTACTTC.

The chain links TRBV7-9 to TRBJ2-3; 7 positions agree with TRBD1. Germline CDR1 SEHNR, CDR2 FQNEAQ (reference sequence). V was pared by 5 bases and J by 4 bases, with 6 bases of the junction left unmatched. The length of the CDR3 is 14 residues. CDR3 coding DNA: TGTGCCAGCAGCGTAAAGGGGGCGGCAGATACGCAGTATTTT. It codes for CASSVKGAADTQYF.

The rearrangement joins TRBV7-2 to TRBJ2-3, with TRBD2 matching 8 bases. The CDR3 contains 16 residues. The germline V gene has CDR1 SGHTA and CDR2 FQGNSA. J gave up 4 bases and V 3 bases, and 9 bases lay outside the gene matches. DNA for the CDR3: TGTGCCAGCAGCTTCCCGGGGGGGGGAGGGCCAGATACGCAGTATTTT. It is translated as CASSFPGGGGPDTQYF.

The CDR3 coding sequence is TGTGCCAGCAGCTCCCTCCAGGGGCGACCCTACAATGAGCAGTTCTTC. Its protein is CASSSLQGRPYNEQFF. This chain connects TRBV7-8 to TRBJ2-1; D is perhaps TRBD1 (6 bases). V lost 4 bases and J lost 2, with 15 bases in between. Germline V gene lookup returns CDR1 SGHVS and CDR2 FQNEAQ. The CDR3 runs to 16 residues. Full variable domain (rest looked up from reference TRBV7-8 and TRBJ2-1): GAGVSQSPRYKVAKRGQDVALRCDPISGHVSLFWYQQALGQGPEFLTYFQNEAQLDKSGLPSDRFFAERPEGSVSTLKIQRTQQEDSAVYLCASSSLQGRPYNEQFFGPGTRLTVL.

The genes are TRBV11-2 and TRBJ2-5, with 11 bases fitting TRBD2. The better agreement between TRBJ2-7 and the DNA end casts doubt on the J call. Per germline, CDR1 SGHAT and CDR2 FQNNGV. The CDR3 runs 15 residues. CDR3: CASSLQTSGIDEQYF. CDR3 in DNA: TGTGCCAGCAGCTTACAGACTAGCGGGATTGACGAGCAGTACTTC.

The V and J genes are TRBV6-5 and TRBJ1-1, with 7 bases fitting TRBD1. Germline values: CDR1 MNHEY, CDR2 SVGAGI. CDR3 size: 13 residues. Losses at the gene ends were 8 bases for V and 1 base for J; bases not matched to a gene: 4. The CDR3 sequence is CASGRQGNTEAFF. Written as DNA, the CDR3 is TGTGCCAGCGGGAGACAGGGGAACACTGAAGCTTTCTTT.

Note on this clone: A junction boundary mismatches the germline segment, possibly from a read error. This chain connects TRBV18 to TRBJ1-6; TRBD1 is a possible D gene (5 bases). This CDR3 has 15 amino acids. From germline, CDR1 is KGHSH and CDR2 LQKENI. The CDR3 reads CAGSPAGGKDSPLHF. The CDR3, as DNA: TGTGCCGGCTCACCAGCGGGGGGGAAGGATTCACCCCTCCACTTT.

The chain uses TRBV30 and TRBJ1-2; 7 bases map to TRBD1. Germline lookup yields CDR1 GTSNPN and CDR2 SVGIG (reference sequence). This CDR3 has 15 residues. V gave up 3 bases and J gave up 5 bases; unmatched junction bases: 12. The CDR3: CAWRDKGALPYGYTF. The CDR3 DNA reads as TGTGCCTGGAGGGACAAGGGGGCGTTACCTTATGGCTACACCTTC.

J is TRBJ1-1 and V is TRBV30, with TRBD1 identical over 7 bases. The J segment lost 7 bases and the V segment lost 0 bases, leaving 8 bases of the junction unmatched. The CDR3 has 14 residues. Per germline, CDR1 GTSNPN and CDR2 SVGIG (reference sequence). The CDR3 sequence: CAWSVRRGPHEAFF. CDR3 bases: TGTGCCTGGAGTGTAAGGAGGGGGCCTCATGAAGCTTTCTTT.

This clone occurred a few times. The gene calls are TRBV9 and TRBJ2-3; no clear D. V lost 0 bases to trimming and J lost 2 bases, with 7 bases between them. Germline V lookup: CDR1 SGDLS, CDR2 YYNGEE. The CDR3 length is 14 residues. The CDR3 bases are TGTGCCAGCAGCGTAGGCAGTAACACAGATACGCAGTATTTT. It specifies CASSVGSNTDTQYF. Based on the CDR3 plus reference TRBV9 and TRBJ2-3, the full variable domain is DSGVTQTPKHLITATGQRVTLRCSPRSGDLSVYWYQQSLDQGLQFLIQYYNGEERAKGNILERFSAQQFPDLHSELNLSSLELGDSALYFCASSVGSNTDTQYFGPGTRLTVL.

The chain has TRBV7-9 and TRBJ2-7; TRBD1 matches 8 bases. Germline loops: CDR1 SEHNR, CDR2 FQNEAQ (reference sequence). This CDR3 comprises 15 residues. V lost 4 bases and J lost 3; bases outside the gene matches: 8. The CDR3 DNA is TGTGCCAGCAGCTCCTCGGGACAGGCATACTACGAGCAGTACTTC. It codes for CASSSSGQAYYEQYF.